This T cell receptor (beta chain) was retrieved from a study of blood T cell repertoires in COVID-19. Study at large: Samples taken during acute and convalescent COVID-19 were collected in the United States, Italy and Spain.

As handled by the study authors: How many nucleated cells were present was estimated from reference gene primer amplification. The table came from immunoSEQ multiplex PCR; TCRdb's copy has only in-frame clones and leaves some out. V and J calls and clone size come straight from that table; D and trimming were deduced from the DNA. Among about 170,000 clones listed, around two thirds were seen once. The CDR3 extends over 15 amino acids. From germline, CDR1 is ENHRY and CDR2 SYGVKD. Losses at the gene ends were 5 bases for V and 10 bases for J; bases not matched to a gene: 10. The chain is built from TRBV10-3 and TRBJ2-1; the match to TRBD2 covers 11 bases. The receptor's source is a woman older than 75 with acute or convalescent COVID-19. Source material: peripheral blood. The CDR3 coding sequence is TGTGCCATCAGTACACTAGCGGGAGAGGGGCAGGAGCAGTTCTTC. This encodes CAISTLAGEGQEQFF.